This TCR beta chain comes out of a study of shared clonotypes between healthy human individuals. Regarding the study as a whole: In this cohort, only blood was sampled, and tissue repertoires likely differ. Four donors had 5% to 6% of their naive CD4 clonotypes in common.

Trimming at V came to 8 bases and at J to 7 bases, leaving 17 bases not matched to a gene. This CDR3 comprises 16 residues. The germline V gene encodes CDR1 SGHVS and CDR2 FQNEAQ. Regarding this clone: No antigen is known for it.

Naive CD8 cells lacked CD45RO and underwent positive selection for CCR7, leaving out terminally differentiated effector memory CD45RA+ cells. The donor cohort consisted entirely of Caucasian adults residing in Nashville, Tennessee. Libraries were prepared by immunoSEQ multiplex PCR; TCRdb keeps only in-frame clonotypes and omits some of them. The data contain fewer than 1 million clones, roughly 96% of them singletons. The sequence derives from a man aged 25 to 40 in good health. The sequenced sample was naive CD8+ T cells sorted from blood. The gene calls are TRBV7-8 and TRBJ2-1; TRBD1 aligns across 7 bases. CDR3 amino acids: CASPEGAGEGSNEQFF. In nucleotides, the CDR3 is TGTGCCAGCCCAGAGGGGGCAGGAGAAGGCAGTAATGAGCAGTTCTTC.